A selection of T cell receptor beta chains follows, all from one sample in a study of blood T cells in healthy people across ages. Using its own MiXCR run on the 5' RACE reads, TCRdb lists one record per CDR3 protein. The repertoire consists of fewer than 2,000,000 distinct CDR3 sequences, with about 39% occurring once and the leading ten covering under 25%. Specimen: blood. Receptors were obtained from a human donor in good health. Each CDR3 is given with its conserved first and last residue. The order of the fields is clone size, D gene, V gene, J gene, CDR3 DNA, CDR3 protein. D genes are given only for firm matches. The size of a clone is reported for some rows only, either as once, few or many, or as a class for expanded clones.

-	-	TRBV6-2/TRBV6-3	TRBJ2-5	TGTGCCAGCAGAGCCGGACTCTTGGAGACCCAGTACTTC	CASRAGLLETQYF
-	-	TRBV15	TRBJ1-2	TGTGCCACCAGGGGAGGGGACTCATTTGTTTATGGCTACACCTTC	CATRGGDSFVYGYTF
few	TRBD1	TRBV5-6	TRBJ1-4	TGTGCCAGCAGCTTGGGGACAGGGACCGAAAAACTGTTTTTT	CASSLGTGTEKLFF
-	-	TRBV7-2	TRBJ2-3	TGTGCCAGCAGCTTAGGAGAAGGGGGTCCCACAGATACGCAGTATTTT	CASSLGEGGPTDTQYF
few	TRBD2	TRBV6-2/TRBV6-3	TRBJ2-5	TGTGCCAGCAGTCTCCTGGGGGGGGACCAAGAGACCCAGTACTTC	CASSLLGGDQETQYF
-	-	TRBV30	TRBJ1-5	TGTGCCTGGAGTACTGATAGCAATCAGCCCCAGCATTTT	CAWSTDSNQPQHF
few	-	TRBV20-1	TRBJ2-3	TGCAGTGCTAGATGGGGGGGGCTCACAGATACGCAGTATTTT	CSARWGGLTDTQYF
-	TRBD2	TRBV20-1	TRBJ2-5	TGCAGTGCTAGAGGGGGGGGGTTTGGGACCCAGTACTTC	CSARGGGFGTQYF
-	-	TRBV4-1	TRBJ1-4	TGCGCCAGCAGCCACGCGTCAGGGACAACTAATGAAAAACTGTTTTTT	CASSHASGTTNEKLFF
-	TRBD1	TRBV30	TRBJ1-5	TGTGCCTGGGGGCCAGGGGGAAATCAGCCCCAGCATTTT	CAWGPGGNQPQHF
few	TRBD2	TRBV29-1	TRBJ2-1	TGCAGCGCTAAAGGACTAGCGGGGGGGATCTCCTACAATGAGCAGTTCTTC	CSAKGLAGGISYNEQFF
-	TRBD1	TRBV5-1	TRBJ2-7	TGCGCCAGCAGCTCGGCATCGACAGGGGATAACGAGCAGTACTTC	CASSSASTGDNEQYF
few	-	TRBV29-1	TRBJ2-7	TGCAGCGTCCGATCGGGCGGAGGTCAGTACGAGCAGTACTTC	CSVRSGGGQYEQYF
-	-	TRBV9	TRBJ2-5	TGTGCCAGCAGCGTAGGGAGTAGCCGTGAGACCCAGTACTTC	CASSVGSSRETQYF
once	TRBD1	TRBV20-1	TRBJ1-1	TGCAGTGCCCCCGGACAGGACATGAACACTGAAGTTTTCTTT	CSAPGQDMNTEVFF
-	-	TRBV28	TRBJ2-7	TGTGTCAGCAGTCCCACCGGGACATCCTACGAGCAGTACTTC	CVSSPTGTSYEQYF
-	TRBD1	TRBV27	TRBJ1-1	TGTGCCAGCAGAACCGGGACAGTCATGAACACTGAAGCTTTCTTT	CASRTGTVMNTEAFF
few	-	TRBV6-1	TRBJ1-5	TGTGCCAGCAGTGAACATGATCAGCCCCAGCATTTT	CASSEHDQPQHF
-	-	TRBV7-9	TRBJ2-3	TGTGCCAGCAGCTCTTCAGGGGTAGGTGCAGATACGCAGTATTTT	CASSSSGVGADTQYF